The 11 T cell receptor beta chains in this list originate from one sample, sequenced in a study of CD8 T cells in ankylosing spondylitis. In TCRdb, the 5' RACE reads were re-called with MiXCR into one record per CDR3 protein. Here the sample spans more than 300,000 distinct CDR3 sequences, around a tenth being singletons. Sequenced material: blood, either unsorted or a sorted T cell fraction (not recorded which). The receptors were sampled from a female donor with ankylosing spondylitis or in good health (not recorded which).

This clonotype was detected ten times or more. The gene calls are TRBV27 and TRBJ2-1; D might be TRBD1 (6 bases). The CDR3 runs to 17 residues. The V end lost 3 bases, the J end lost 7 bases, and 22 bases lay between the germline ends. Germline CDR1 is MNHEY and CDR2 is SMNVEV (reference sequence). The DNA for the CDR3 is TGTGCCAGCAGTTTGAGGGGGATTGGCCCTTTGGGGAATGAGCAGTTCTTC. Translation gives CASSLRGIGPLGNEQFF.

The V and J genes are TRBV7-8 and TRBJ1-3, with unresolved D. The CDR3 has 15 amino acids. CDR1 is SGHVS, CDR2 FQNEAQ, per germline. Trimming stripped 5 bases from V and 8 bases from J, with 19 bases between. The CDR3 nucleotides are TGTGCCAGCAGCCAAGACGGCGTAGCTCGAGACACCATATATTTT. Amino acid sequence: CASSQDGVARDTIYF. Based on the CDR3 plus reference TRBV7-8 and TRBJ1-3, the full variable domain is GAGVSQSPRYKVAKRGQDVALRCDPISGHVSLFWYQQALGQGPEFLTYFQNEAQLDKSGLPSDRFFAERPEGSVSTLKIQRTQQEDSAVYLCASSQDGVARDTIYFGEGSWLTVV.

The chain has TRBV4-3 and TRBJ2-1; 12 nucleotides agree with TRBD2. Germline V gene lookup returns CDR1 LGHNA and CDR2 YSLEER. Germline trimming cut 4 bases from V and 9 bases from J; bases unmatched to any gene: 10. The length of the CDR3 is 16 residues. DNA of the CDR3: TGCGCCAGCAGCCGGGAGACTAGCGGGAGAGGTAGTGAGCAGTTCTTC. Its translation: CASSRETSGRGSEQFF.

This clonotype was detected only a few times. V and J are TRBV7-2 and TRBJ2-1, with 7 positions matching TRBD2. V lost 1 base to trimming and J lost 10 bases; unmatched junction nucleotides: 10. Germline assignment: CDR1 SGHTA and CDR2 FQGNSA. The CDR3 length is 15 residues. The CDR3 loop reads CASSLVAGDPSEQFF. CDR3 DNA sequence: TGTGCCAGCAGCTTAGTCGCGGGAGACCCTAGCGAGCAGTTCTTC. Together with reference TRBV7-2 and TRBJ2-1, the CDR3 gives the full variable domain: GAGVSQSPSNKVTEKGKDVELRCDPISGHTALYWYRQSLGQGLEFLIYFQGNSAPDKSGLPSDRFSAERTGGSVSTLTIQRTQQEDSAVYLCASSLVAGDPSEQFFGPGTRLTVL.

J is TRBJ2-1 and V is TRBV6-2 or TRBV6-3; 7 bases line up with TRBD2. CDR1 and CDR2 from the germline V gene are MNHEY and SVGEGT. The CDR3 sequence is 18 residues long. With V trimmed by 2 bases and J by 5 bases, 15 bases remained unmatched. The CDR3 is CASSYRGVGGGRDNEQFF. Written as DNA, the CDR3 is TGTGCCAGCAGTTACCGGGGGGTCGGGGGAGGAAGAGACAATGAGCAGTTCTTC.

This clonotype occurred a few times. The gene calls are TRBV13 and TRBJ2-1; tentatively, D is TRBD2 (5 bases). The CDR3 extends over 15 amino acids. CDR1 and CDR2 from the germline V gene are PRHDT and FYEKMQ (reference sequence). Between the trimmed V and J ends, which lost 3 bases and 4 bases, there was a span of 13 bases. This CDR3 is CASSFELEVYNEQFF. The CDR3 coding sequence is TGTGCCAGCAGCTTTGAACTGGAGGTTTACAATGAGCAGTTCTTC.

This clonotype came up many times. V is TRBV6-2 or TRBV6-3 and J is TRBJ1-5, with TRBD1 as a possible D gene (6 bases). Trimming removed 6 bases at V and 3 bases at J, with 15 bases between. Germline values: CDR1 MNHEY, CDR2 SVGEGT. This CDR3 comprises 15 residues. CDR3 amino acids: CASRTRGAYNQPQHF. The CDR3 DNA is TGTGCCAGCAGGACCCGGGGGGCTTACAATCAGCCCCAGCATTTT.

This chain uses TRBV15 with TRBJ2-7; no reliable D call. V was pared by 5 bases and J by 0 bases, with 8 bases between. The CDR3 consists of 13 residues. Germline CDR1 reads LNHNV; CDR2 reads YYDKDF (reference sequence). The chain's CDR3 is CATSLESSYEQYF. Here the CDR3 DNA reads TGTGCCACCAGCCTAGAGAGCTCCTACGAGCAGTACTTC. The entire variable domain, with the rest obtained from reference TRBV15 and TRBJ2-7, is as follows: DAMVIQNPRYQVTQFGKPVTLSCSQTLNHNVMYWYQQKSSQAPKLLFHYYDKDFNNEADTPDNFQSRRPNTSFCFLDIRSPGLGDTAMYLCATSLESSYEQYFGPGTRLTVT.

The chain joins TRBV5-1 to TRBJ1-5, with TRBD1 as a possible D gene (6 bases). CDR1 is SGHRS, CDR2 YFSETQ, per germline. V was cut by 1 base and J by 6 bases, with 11 bases left in between. The CDR3 has 14 residues. The CDR3: CASSLSSGVQPQHF. The CDR3 region has the DNA TGCGCCAGCAGCTTGAGCTCAGGGGTTCAGCCCCAGCATTTT.

This clonotype was counted many times. The chain is built from TRBV5-1 and TRBJ2-1, with 8 bases matching TRBD2. V was pared by 3 bases and J by 7 bases, with 15 bases of the junction left unmatched. Germline V gives CDR1 SGHRS, CDR2 YFSETQ. The CDR3 sequence is 17 residues long. The DNA for the CDR3 is TGCGCCAGCAGCTCTCGGACGGGAGGTAGCGGGAAAAATGAGCAGTTCTTC. Residues: CASSSRTGGSGKNEQFF.

This clonotype appeared many times. The chain couples TRBV5-6 to TRBJ1-1, with D tentatively TRBD1 (6 bases). From germline, CDR1 is SGHDT and CDR2 YYEEEE. This CDR3 is built from 15 residues. V dropped 4 bases and J dropped 4 bases, with 17 bases sitting between them. CDR3 sequence: CASSGEVGGRTEAFF. Written as DNA, the CDR3 is TGTGCCAGCAGCGGGGAGGTGGGGGGGCGCACTGAAGCTTTCTTT. Using reference TRBV5-6 and TRBJ1-1 for the parts outside the CDR3, the full variable domain is DAGVTQSPTHLIKTRGQQVTLRCSPKSGHDTVSWYQQALGQGPQFIFQYYEEEERQRGNFPDRFSGHQFPNYSSELNVNALLLGDSALYLCASSGEVGGRTEAFFGQGTRLTVV.